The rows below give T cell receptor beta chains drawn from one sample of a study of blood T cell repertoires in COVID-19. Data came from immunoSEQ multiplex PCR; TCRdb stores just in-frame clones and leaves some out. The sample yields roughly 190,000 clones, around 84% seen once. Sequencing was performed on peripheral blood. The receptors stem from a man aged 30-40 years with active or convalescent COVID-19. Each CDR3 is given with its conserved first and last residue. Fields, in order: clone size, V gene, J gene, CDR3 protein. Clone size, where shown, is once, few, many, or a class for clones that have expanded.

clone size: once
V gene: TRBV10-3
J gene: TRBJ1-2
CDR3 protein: CAISGNGGQGDNYGYTF

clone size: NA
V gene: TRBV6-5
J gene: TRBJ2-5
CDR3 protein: CASSTSGRETQYF

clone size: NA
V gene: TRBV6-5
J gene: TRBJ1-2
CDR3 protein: CASSYSDRRAGYTF

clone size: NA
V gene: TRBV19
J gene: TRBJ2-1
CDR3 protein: CASSIGLAGGNEQFF

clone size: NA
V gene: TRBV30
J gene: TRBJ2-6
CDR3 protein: CAWRPAGGISSGANVLTF

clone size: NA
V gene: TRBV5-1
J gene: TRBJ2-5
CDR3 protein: CASSSGDRGTSGSPETQYF

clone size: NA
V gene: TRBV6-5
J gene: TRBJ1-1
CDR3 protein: CASSSKTGGHTEAFF

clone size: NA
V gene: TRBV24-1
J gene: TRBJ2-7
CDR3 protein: CATSDYRAYEQYF

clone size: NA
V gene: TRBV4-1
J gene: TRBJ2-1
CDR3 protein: CASSQKEIYEQFF

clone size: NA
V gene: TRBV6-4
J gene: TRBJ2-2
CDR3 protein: CASSDSGTGYGELFF

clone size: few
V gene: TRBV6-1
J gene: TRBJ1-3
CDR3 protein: CASSESGDSGNTIYF

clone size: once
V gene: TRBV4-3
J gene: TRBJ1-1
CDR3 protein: CASSNLQGMGTEAFF

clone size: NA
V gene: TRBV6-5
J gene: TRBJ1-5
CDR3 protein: CASSLEIGIQPQHF

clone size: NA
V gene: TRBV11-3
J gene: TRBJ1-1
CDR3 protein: CASSPEGVGWDTEAFF

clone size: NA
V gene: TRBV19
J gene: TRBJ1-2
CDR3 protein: CASSTPGQGVYTF

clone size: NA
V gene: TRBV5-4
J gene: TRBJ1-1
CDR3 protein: CASSQGGGEAFF

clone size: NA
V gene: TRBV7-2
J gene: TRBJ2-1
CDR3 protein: CASSLQRYYGGEQFF

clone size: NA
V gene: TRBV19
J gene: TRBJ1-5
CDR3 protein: CATKTGGGSNQPQHF

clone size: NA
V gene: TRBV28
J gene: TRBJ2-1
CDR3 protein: CASSLAGVGGNSYNEQFF

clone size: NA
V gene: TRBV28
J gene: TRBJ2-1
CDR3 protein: CASGQGGPGGHEQFF

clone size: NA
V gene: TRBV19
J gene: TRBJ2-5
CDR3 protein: CASMSSGSRGEWTQYF

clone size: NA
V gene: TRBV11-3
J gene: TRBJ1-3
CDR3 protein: CASTSIRGNTIYF

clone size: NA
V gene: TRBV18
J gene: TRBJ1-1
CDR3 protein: CASGRQGGTEAFF

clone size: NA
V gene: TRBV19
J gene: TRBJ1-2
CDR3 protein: CASTWGTGPLGSNYGYTF